One and the same sample provided the 26 T cell receptor beta chains below, sequenced in a study of T cell responses to AZD1222 COVID-19 vaccine. The table came from immunoSEQ multiplex PCR; TCRdb's copy has only in-frame clones and leaves some out. Of roughly 110,000 clones listed, around 89% are singletons. The sample was peripheral blood, taken on day 0 of AZD1222 vaccination. The receptors were sampled from an adult in good health.

The V gene is TRBV11-3, the J gene TRBJ1-1; TRBD1 might be the D (6 bases). The CDR3 contains 13 residues. Trimming removed 4 bases at V and 9 bases at J, with 15 bases between. Germline V CDR1 and CDR2: SGHNT, YENEEA. The DNA for the CDR3 is TGTGCCAGCAGCTCCCCCGGGCGGGACAAAGCTTTCTTT. It is translated as CASSSPGRDKAFF.

This clone has a single count. The chain couples TRBV30 to TRBJ2-4; D is possibly TRBD1 or TRBD2 (5 bases each). Germline V gene data show CDR1 as GTSNPN and CDR2 as SVGIG (reference sequence). V dropped 2 bases and J dropped 6 bases, with 11 bases sitting between them. The CDR3 is 13 amino acids. CDR3 protein: CAWSYGTGNIQYF. CDR3 nucleotide sequence: TGTGCCTGGAGTTACGGGACGGGAAACATTCAGTACTTC.

This clone was seen only once. This chain uses TRBV4-1 with TRBJ2-7, with 7 bases fitting TRBD2. The trim removed 4 bases at V and 5 bases at J, leaving 20 bases unmatched. The CDR3 loop spans 18 amino acids. Germline V gene lookup returns CDR1 MGHRA and CDR2 YSYEKL. CDR3 in amino acids: CASSRGKGLADVKDEQYF. The CDR3 nucleotides are TGCGCCAGCAGCCGGGGAAAAGGGCTAGCGGACGTCAAAGACGAGCAGTACTTC.

This chain links TRBV15 with TRBJ1-1, with D perhaps matching TRBD1 (5 bases). CDR1 and CDR2 (germline): LNHNV, YYDKDF (reference sequence). This CDR3 contains 15 residues. Trimming took off 0 bases at V and 1 base at J, with 9 bases between the two ends. The CDR3 sequence is CATSRDQGRNTEAFF. The CDR3 DNA reads TGTGCCACCAGCAGAGATCAGGGAAGGAACACTGAAGCTTTCTTT.

J is TRBJ1-3 and V is TRBV28, with D perhaps TRBD1 (5 bases). Germline V gene lookup returns CDR1 MDHEN and CDR2 SYDVKM. Between the trimmed V and J ends, which lost 4 bases and 3 bases, there was a span of 16 bases. There are 16 residues in the CDR3. This chain's CDR3 is CASSSRGRVGGNTIYF. Written as DNA, the CDR3 is TGTGCCAGCAGTTCTCGGGGGAGGGTAGGTGGAAACACCATATATTTT.

The chain employs TRBV7-2 and TRBJ2-7; 9 bases are a match to TRBD2. Looked up from germline, CDR1 is SGHTA and CDR2 is FQGNSA. CDR3 size: 16 residues. The trim removed 0 bases at V and 3 bases at J, leaving 6 bases unmatched. CDR3 amino acids: CASSLAASGVFYEQYF. The DNA for the CDR3 is TGTGCCAGCAGCTTAGCGGCTAGCGGGGTATTCTACGAGCAGTACTTC.

This clone turned up a few times. The rearrangement joins TRBV19 to TRBJ1-2; D not certain. Germline CDR1 reads LNHDA; CDR2 reads SQIVND (reference sequence). The germline V and J ends were trimmed by 5 bases and 5 bases, with 12 bases remaining between them. This CDR3 has 13 residues. The CDR3 protein is CASSPMARYGYTF. Here the CDR3 DNA reads TGTGCCAGTAGTCCCATGGCCCGGTATGGCTACACCTTC. Complete variable domain (other parts from reference TRBV19 and TRBJ1-2): DGGITQSPKYLFRKEGQNVTLSCEQNLNHDAMYWYRQDPGQGLRLIYYSQIVNDFQKGDIAEGYSVSREKKESFPLTVTSAQKNPTAFYLCASSPMARYGYTFGSGTRLTVV.

The chain combines TRBV5-1 with TRBJ1-2; TRBD1 might be the D (6 bases). V was cut by 4 bases and J by 5 bases, with 27 bases left in between. Germline CDR1 and CDR2: SGHRS and YFSETQ. CDR3 length: 18 residues. The CDR3, as DNA: TGCGCCAGCAGCCGTTTGGTGGCCCACAGGGAAAGAGGGTATGGCTACACCTTC. Its protein product is CASSRLVAHRERGYGYTF.

This CDR3 reads CASSQDPGHLANVLTF. The DNA for the CDR3 is TGCGCCAGCAGCCAAGATCCGGGACATTTGGCCAACGTCCTGACTTTC. This sequence joins TRBV4-3 and TRBJ2-6, with D maybe TRBD1 (6 bases). Germline CDR1 is LGHNA and CDR2 is YSLEER. Trimming pared 0 bases from V and 6 bases from J, leaving 12 bases between. There are 16 residues in the CDR3.

This clone was counted once. The gene calls are TRBV6-1 and TRBJ1-2, with unresolved D. Germline-derived CDR1 and CDR2 are MNHNS and SASEGT. Trimming took off 2 bases at V and 2 bases at J, with 6 bases between the two ends. CDR3 length equals 13 residues. Here the CDR3 DNA reads TGTGCCAGCAGTGAAAATGGAAACTATGGCTACACCTTC. It is translated as CASSENGNYGYTF.

This chain links TRBV30 with TRBJ1-2; D remains unclear. Trimming removed 3 bases at V and 1 base at J, with 6 bases between. The length of the CDR3 is 12 residues. Germline V gives CDR1 GTSNPN, CDR2 SVGIG (reference sequence). The CDR3 bases are TGTGCCTGGAGACAACTTAACTATGGCTACACCTTC. This gives the protein CAWRQLNYGYTF. Complete variable domain (other parts from reference TRBV30 and TRBJ1-2): SQTIHQWPATLVQPVGSPLSLECTVEGTSNPNLYWYRQAAGRGLQLLFYSVGIGQISSEVPQNLSASRPQDRQFILSSKKLLLSDSGFYLCAWRQLNYGYTFGSGTRLTVV.

CDR3 DNA sequence: TGTGCCAGCAGCGGGCGCGGGACTAGCGGGAATATCGGGGATACGCAGTATTTT. Amino acid sequence: CASSGRGTSGNIGDTQYF. V is TRBV11-3 and J is TRBJ2-3; the match to TRBD2 covers 13 bases. CDR1 and CDR2 (germline): SGHNT, YENEEA. The CDR3 has 18 residues. The trim removed 5 bases at V and 6 bases at J, leaving 14 bases unmatched.

The rearrangement joins TRBV7-2 to TRBJ1-5; 10 bases match TRBD1. Germline V gene lookup returns CDR1 SGHTA and CDR2 FQGNSA. The CDR3 loop spans 17 amino acids. The V and J ends lost 5 bases and 1 base, in that order; junction bases with no gene match: 8. CDR3 protein: CASSPRTGGTSNQPQHF. The CDR3 DNA is TGTGCCAGCAGCCCACGGACAGGGGGGACGAGCAATCAGCCCCAGCATTTT.

This sequence joins TRBV25-1 and TRBJ2-2; TRBD2 matches at 7 bases. After removal of 2 bases from V and 4 bases from J, the junction contained 13 bases not matched to a gene. The V gene's germline CDR1 is MGHDK and CDR2 SYGVNS. The CDR3 has 18 residues. CDR3 bases: TGTGCCAGCAGTGAAAACCACGGGGCGGGAGATATCACCGGGGAGCTGTTTTTT. Encoded protein: CASSENHGAGDITGELFF.

This clone was found a few times. The chain recombines TRBV24-1 with TRBJ2-3; D unclear. The CDR3 length is 14 residues. CDR1 is KGHDR and CDR2 is SFDVKD in the germline V gene. Between the trimmed V and J ends, which lost 5 bases and 0 bases, there was a span of 8 bases. CDR3 protein: CATSGTISTDTQYF. The CDR3 DNA sequence: TGTGCCACCAGTGGAACGATTAGCACAGATACGCAGTATTTT.

V usage is TRBV28 and J usage is TRBJ1-1; unclear D gene. The germline CDR1 and CDR2 sequences are MDHEN and SYDVKM. V lost 8 bases to trimming and J lost 5 bases, with 15 bases between them. The CDR3 is made up of 13 amino acids. DNA of the CDR3: TGTGCCAGCCTCAGAGGGCTAGATACTGAAGCTTTCTTT. It yields the protein CASLRGLDTEAFF.

The chain carries TRBV5-1 and TRBJ2-1; 11 bases are a match to TRBD2. The length of the CDR3 is 17 residues. V was clipped by 4 bases and J by 2 bases; unmatched bases: 8. CDR1 is SGHRS and CDR2 is YFSETQ in the germline V gene. The DNA for the CDR3 is TGCGCCAGCAGCCGGGGACTAGCGGAGTGGGCCTACAATGAGCAGTTCTTC. It is translated as CASSRGLAEWAYNEQFF.

The chain carries TRBV20-1 and TRBJ2-1, with D possibly being TRBD2 (5 bases). The CDR3 extends over 17 amino acids. The ends were cut back, 3 bases at V and 6 bases at J, with 24 bases in the middle. Germline loops: CDR1 DFQATT, CDR2 SNEGSKA (reference sequence). CDR3 loop: CSASMGLWRSSGNEQFF. CDR3 sequence (DNA): TGCAGTGCTAGTATGGGATTATGGAGGTCGTCGGGCAATGAGCAGTTCTTC.

The V call is TRBV29-1, the J call TRBJ1-1; 7 bases align to TRBD1. Germline values: CDR1 SQVTM, CDR2 ANQGSEA. The CDR3 has 13 amino acids. Trimming took 7 bases from V and 5 from J; bases not matched to a gene: 10. The CDR3 spells CSALQGFRTEAFF. The CDR3 coding sequence is TGCAGCGCCTTACAGGGGTTTCGGACTGAAGCTTTCTTT.

V gene TRBV4-1 combines with J gene TRBJ1-3; D remains unclear. The CDR3 is made up of 15 amino acids. Germline V gene lookup returns CDR1 MGHRA and CDR2 YSYEKL. With 3 bases removed from V and 0 bases from J, the gap between germline ends came to 9 bases. The CDR3: CASSQTPVSGNTIYF. CDR3 in DNA: TGCGCCAGCAGCCAGACACCAGTCTCTGGAAACACCATATATTTT.

This chain connects TRBV9 to TRBJ1-1, with 10 bases fitting TRBD1. V gave up 0 bases and J gave up 4 bases; unmatched junction bases: 3. The CDR3 loop spans 15 amino acids. Looked up from germline, CDR1 is SGDLS and CDR2 is YYNGEE. DNA for the CDR3: TGTGCCAGCAGCGTAGTAGGGACAGGGGCCACTGAAGCTTTCTTT. Translated, it gives CASSVVGTGATEAFF.

This chain connects TRBV27 to TRBJ1-5; 7 bases align to TRBD1. The CDR3 has 13 residues. The J segment lost 3 bases and the V segment lost 9 bases, leaving 5 bases of the junction unmatched. Germline CDR1 MNHEY, CDR2 SMNVEV (reference sequence). CDR3 coding DNA: TGTGCCAGTAGTGACAGGGCCAATCAGCCCCAGCATTTT. Residues: CASSDRANQPQHF.

The V and J genes are TRBV19 and TRBJ1-5; D is possibly TRBD1 (6 bases). V lost 8 bases and J lost 3, with 14 bases in between. CDR1 is LNHDA, CDR2 SQIVND, per germline (reference sequence). CDR3 size: 14 residues. For the CDR3, the DNA is TGTGCCAGTCATTTGACAGGCCTCAATCAGCCCCAGCATTTT. It codes for CASHLTGLNQPQHF.

This clone appeared a few times. The chain links TRBV28 to TRBJ2-7; no firm D call. Trimming took off 3 bases at V and 2 bases at J, with 11 bases between the two ends. Germline-derived CDR1 and CDR2 are MDHEN and SYDVKM. The CDR3 spans 14 residues. CDR3 residues: CASSFVANTYEQYF. DNA for the CDR3: TGTGCCAGCAGTTTTGTGGCCAATACCTACGAGCAGTACTTC.

The chain carries TRBV28 and TRBJ2-1; 7 nucleotides agree with TRBD1. The junction had 12 bases not matched to a gene; V was cut back by 2 bases and J by 5 bases. This CDR3 is built from 17 residues. Germline V gene data show CDR1 as MDHEN and CDR2 as SYDVKM. CDR3 nucleotide sequence: TGTGCCAGCAGTTTACGTCCAACCCTACAGGGGAACAATGAGCAGTTCTTC. Protein product: CASSLRPTLQGNNEQFF.

The rearrangement joins TRBV5-1 to TRBJ2-1; perhaps TRBD2 as D (5 bases). The CDR3 length is 12 residues. Trimming stripped 2 bases from V and 8 bases from J, with 8 bases between. Germline loops: CDR1 SGHRS, CDR2 YFSETQ. CDR3 region: CASSFSRDEQFF. The DNA for the CDR3 is TGCGCCAGCAGCTTCTCGCGGGATGAGCAGTTCTTC.